This paragraph covers one TCR beta chain sequence. Its antigen remains unknown. The CDR3 runs 16 residues. V was pared by 5 bases and J by 4 bases, with 8 bases of the junction left unmatched. Germline values: CDR1 SNHLY, CDR2 FYNNEI. These data originate in a study of cytomegalovirus exposure and HLA in healthy donors. General observations from the study: Reports showed the classifier diagnosing cytomegalovirus status with high specificity and sensitivity. Specificity for CMV antigens was confirmed in vitro for a few of the CMV-associated chains.

The donors belonged to the roughly 110-subject validation cohort, separate from the roughly 710-subject first cohort. Sequenced by immunoSEQ multiplex PCR; TCRdb stores in-frame clones only, minus some. The top ten hold 0.8% to 1% of the sample, which has 150,000 to 200,000 clones, roughly 96% seen once. The V and J genes are TRBV2 and TRBJ2-2; 9 positions agree with TRBD1. The sequenced sample consisted of PBMCs. This TCR came from a woman between 18 and 29 years old in good health and CMV-seronegative. CDR3 DNA sequence: TGTGCCAGCAGTAGACAGGGGGGAGGGACCACCGGGGAGCTGTTTTTT. Amino acids: CASSRQGGGTTGELFF.